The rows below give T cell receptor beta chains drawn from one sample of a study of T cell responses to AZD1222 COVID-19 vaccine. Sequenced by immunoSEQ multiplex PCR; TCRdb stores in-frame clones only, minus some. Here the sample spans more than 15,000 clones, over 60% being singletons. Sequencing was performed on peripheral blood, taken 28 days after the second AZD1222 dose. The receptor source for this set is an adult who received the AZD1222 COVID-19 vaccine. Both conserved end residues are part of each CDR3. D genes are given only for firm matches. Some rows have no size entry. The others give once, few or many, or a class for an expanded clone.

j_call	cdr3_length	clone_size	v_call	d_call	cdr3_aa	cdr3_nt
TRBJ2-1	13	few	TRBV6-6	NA	CASSYSTYNEQFF	TGTGCCAGCAGTTACTCGACTTACAATGAGCAGTTCTTC
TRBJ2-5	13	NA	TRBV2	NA	CASSESHQETQYF	TGTGCCAGCAGTGAATCGCACCAAGAGACCCAGTACTTC
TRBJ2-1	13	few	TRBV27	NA	CASAEGTVLQQFF	TGTGCCAGCGCAGAAGGGACCGTGCTGCAGCAGTTCTTC
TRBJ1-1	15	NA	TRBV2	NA	CASRPAVYMNTEAFF	TGTGCCAGCCGACCCGCTGTTTATATGAACACTGAAGCTTTCTTT
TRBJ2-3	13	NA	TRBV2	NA	CATNRESTDTQYF	TGTGCCACCAACAGGGAGAGCACAGATACGCAGTATTTT
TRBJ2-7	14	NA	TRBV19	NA	CASSIWDNSYEQYF	TGTGCCAGTAGTATATGGGACAATTCCTACGAGCAGTACTTC
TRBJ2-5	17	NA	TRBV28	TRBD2	CASSLPRLAGEQETQYF	TGTGCCAGCAGCCTCCCCCGACTAGCGGGGGAGCAAGAGACCCAGTACTTC
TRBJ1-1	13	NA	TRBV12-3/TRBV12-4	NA	CASSLNGRLEAFF	TGTGCCAGCAGTTTGAACGGCAGACTAGAAGCTTTCTTT
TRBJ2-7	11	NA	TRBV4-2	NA	CASSGSYEQYF	TGTGCCAGCAGCGGATCCTACGAGCAGTACTTC
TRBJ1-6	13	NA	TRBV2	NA	CASSRQLNSPLHF	TGTGCCAGCAGTAGGCAGCTTAATTCACCCCTCCACTTT
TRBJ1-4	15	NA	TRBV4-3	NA	CASSQEGQFGEKLFF	TGCGCCAGCAGCCAAGAAGGGCAATTCGGGGAAAAACTGTTTTTT
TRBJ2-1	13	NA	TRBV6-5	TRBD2	CASSDSRGGEQFF	TGTGCCAGCAGCGACTCCCGGGGGGGTGAGCAGTTCTTC
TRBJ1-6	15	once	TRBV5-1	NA	CASSLASSYNSPLHF	TGCGCCAGCAGCTTGGCCAGCTCCTATAATTCACCCCTCCACTTT
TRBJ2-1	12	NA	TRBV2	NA	CASTRVNNEQFF	TGTGCCAGCACCAGGGTCAACAATGAGCAGTTCTTC
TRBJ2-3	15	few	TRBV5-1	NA	CASSLSGGGTDTQYF	TGCGCCAGCAGCTTAAGTGGGGGCGGAACAGATACGCAGTATTTT
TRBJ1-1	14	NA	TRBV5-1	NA	CASSLGQRGTEAFF	TGCGCCAGCAGCTTGGGGCAGAGGGGAACTGAAGCTTTCTTT
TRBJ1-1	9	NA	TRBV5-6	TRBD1	CASTWTGMF	TGTGCCAGCACCTGGACAGGAATGTTT
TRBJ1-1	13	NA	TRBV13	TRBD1	CASSSGQYTEAFF	TGTGCCAGCAGCTCGGGACAGTACACTGAAGCTTTCTTT
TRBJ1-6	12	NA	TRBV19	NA	CASNLLNSPLHF	TGTGCCAGTAACCTCCTCAATTCACCCCTCCACTTT
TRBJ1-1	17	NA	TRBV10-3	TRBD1	CAISDLGQGVGNTEAFF	TGTGCCATCAGTGACTTGGGACAGGGGGTTGGGAACACTGAAGCTTTCTTT
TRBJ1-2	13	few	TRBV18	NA	CASSLGDTRGYTF	TGTGCCAGCTCACTCGGGGACACCCGTGGCTACACCTTC
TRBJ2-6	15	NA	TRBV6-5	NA	CASSSSSGGANVLTF	TGTGCCAGCAGTTCTTCTTCGGGTGGGGCCAACGTCCTGACTTTC
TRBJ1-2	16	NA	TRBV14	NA	CASSQVRSETGYGYTF	TGTGCCAGCAGCCAAGTTAGGAGCGAGACGGGGTATGGCTACACCTTC
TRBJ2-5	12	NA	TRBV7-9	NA	CASSPDGETQYF	TGTGCCAGCAGCCCGGACGGGGAGACCCAGTACTTC
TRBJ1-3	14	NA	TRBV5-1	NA	CASSNAYSGNTIYF	TGCGCCAGCAGCAATGCTTACTCTGGAAACACCATATATTTT
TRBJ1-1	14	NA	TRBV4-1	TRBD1	CASSQHDRVFEAFF	TGCGCCAGCAGCCAACATGACAGGGTTTTTGAAGCTTTCTTT
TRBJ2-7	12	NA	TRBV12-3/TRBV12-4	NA	CASSPRVGEQYF	TGTGCCAGCAGCCCCCGAGTGGGCGAGCAGTACTTC
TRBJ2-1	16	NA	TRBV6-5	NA	CASSYSVLGAHSERFF	TGTGCCAGCAGTTACTCCGTTTTGGGGGCGCATAGTGAGCGGTTCTTC
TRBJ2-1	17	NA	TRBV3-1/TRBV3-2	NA	CASSQEGRGARGDEQFF	TGTGCCAGCAGCCAAGAAGGTAGGGGGGCCAGGGGAGATGAGCAGTTCTTC
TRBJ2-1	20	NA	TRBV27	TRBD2	CASSSGTSGGGQITYNEQFF	TGTGCCAGCAGTTCCGGGACTAGCGGGGGGGGCCAAATCACCTACAATGAGCAGTTCTTC
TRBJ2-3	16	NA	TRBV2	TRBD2	CASSVKRGAYTDTQYF	TGTGCCAGCAGTGTTAAGCGGGGGGCTTACACAGATACGCAGTATTTT
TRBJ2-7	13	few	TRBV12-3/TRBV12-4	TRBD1	CASSSGQPYEQYF	TGTGCCAGCAGCTCGGGACAGCCTTACGAGCAGTACTTC
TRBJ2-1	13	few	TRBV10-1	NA	CASSESQGHEQFF	TGCGCCAGCAGTGAGTCACAGGGCCATGAGCAGTTCTTC
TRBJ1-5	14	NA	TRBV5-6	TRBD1	CASSWGQGVQPQHF	TGTGCCAGCAGCTGGGGACAGGGAGTGCAGCCCCAGCATTTT
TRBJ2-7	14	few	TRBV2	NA	CASSEALQGGEQYF	TGTGCCAGCAGTGAAGCGCTTCAGGGTGGCGAGCAGTACTTC
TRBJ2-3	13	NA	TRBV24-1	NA	CATSDPVGWTQYF	TGTGCCACCAGTGACCCCGTTGGGTGGACGCAGTATTTT
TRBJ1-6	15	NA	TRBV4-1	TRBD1	CASSQGGQNYSPLHF	TGCGCCAGCAGCCAAGGGGGACAGAACTATTCACCCCTCCACTTT
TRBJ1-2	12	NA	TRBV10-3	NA	CAISESAMGYTF	TGTGCCATCAGTGAGTCTGCGATGGGCTACACCTTC
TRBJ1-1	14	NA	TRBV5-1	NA	CASSLDRGQSEAFF	TGCGCCAGCAGCTTGGACCGGGGGCAGTCTGAAGCTTTCTTT
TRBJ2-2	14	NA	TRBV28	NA	CASMADTNAGELFF	TGTGCCAGCATGGCGGACACCAACGCCGGGGAGCTGTTTTTT
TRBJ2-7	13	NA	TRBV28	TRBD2	CASSLAGALEQYF	TGTGCCAGCAGCCTAGCGGGGGCCCTCGAGCAGTACTTC
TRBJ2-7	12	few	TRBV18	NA	CASSAASNEQYF	TGTGCCAGCTCAGCCGCGAGCAACGAGCAGTACTTC
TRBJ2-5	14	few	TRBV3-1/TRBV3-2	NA	CASSLQGGQETQYF	TGTGCCAGCAGCCTCCAAGGGGGGCAAGAGACCCAGTACTTC
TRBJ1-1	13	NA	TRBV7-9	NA	CASSLDRRTEAFF	TGTGCCAGCAGCCTCGACAGGCGCACTGAAGCTTTCTTT
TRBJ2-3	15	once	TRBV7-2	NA	CASSLEGDGTDTQYF	TGTGCCAGCAGCTTAGAGGGGGATGGCACAGATACGCAGTATTTT
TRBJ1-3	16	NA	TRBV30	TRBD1	CAWSVRTGIFGNTIYF	TGTGCCTGGAGTGTGAGGACAGGGATTTTTGGAAACACCATATATTTT
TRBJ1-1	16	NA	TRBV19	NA	CASSIPGVGKNTEAFF	TGTGCCAGTAGTATCCCCGGGGTGGGGAAGAACACTGAAGCTTTCTTT
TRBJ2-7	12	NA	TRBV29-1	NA	CSVEDRAYEQYF	TGCAGCGTTGAAGATCGGGCCTACGAGCAGTACTTC
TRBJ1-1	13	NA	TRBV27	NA	CASSLVVYTEAFF	TGTGCCAGCAGTTTGGTAGTATATACTGAAGCTTTCTTT
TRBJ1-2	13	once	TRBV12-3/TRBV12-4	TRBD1	CASSLGTGFGYTF	TGTGCCAGCAGTTTAGGGACAGGGTTCGGCTACACCTTC
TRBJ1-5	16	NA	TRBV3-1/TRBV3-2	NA	CASSQEAGSGSQPQHF	TGTGCCAGCAGCCAAGAAGCGGGATCCGGTAGTCAGCCCCAGCATTTT
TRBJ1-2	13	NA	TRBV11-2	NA	CASSLGTGEGYTF	TGTGCCAGCAGCCTAGGGACGGGAGAGGGCTACACCTTC
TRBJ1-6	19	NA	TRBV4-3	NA	CASSQGWGTESSYNSPLHF	TGCGCCAGCAGCCAAGGGTGGGGTACAGAAAGCTCCTATAATTCACCCCTCCACTTT